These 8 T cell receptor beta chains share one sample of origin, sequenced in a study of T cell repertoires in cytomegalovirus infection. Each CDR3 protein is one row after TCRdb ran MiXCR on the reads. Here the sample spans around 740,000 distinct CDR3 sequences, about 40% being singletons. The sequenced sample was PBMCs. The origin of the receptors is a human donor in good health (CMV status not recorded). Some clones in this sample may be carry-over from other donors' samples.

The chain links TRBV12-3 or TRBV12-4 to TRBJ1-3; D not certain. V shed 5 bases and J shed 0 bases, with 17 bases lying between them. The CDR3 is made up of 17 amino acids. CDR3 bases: TGTGCCAGCAGTCCCTCCAGGCAGTCGAGCTCTGGAAACACCATATATTTT. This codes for CASSPSRQSSSGNTIYF.

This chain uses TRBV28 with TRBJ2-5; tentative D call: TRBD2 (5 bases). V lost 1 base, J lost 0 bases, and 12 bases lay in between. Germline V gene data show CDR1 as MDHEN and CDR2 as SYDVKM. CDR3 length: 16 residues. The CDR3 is CASSLSATGYQETQYF. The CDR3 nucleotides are TGTGCCAGCAGTTTATCTGCCACGGGGTACCAAGAGACCCAGTACTTC.

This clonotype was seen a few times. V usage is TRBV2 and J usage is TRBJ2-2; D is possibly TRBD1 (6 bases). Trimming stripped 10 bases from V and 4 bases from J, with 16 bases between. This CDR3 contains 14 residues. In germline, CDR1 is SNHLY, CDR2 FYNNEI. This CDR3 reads CATKDRPGTGELFF. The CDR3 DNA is TGTGCCACGAAAGACAGGCCTGGCACCGGGGAGCTGTTTTTT.

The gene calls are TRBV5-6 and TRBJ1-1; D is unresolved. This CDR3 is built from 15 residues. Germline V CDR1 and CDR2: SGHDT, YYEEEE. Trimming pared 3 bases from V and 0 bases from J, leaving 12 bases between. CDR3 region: CASSSGTLMNTEAFF. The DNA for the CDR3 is TGTGCCAGCAGCTCGGGAACCCTGATGAACACTGAAGCTTTCTTT.

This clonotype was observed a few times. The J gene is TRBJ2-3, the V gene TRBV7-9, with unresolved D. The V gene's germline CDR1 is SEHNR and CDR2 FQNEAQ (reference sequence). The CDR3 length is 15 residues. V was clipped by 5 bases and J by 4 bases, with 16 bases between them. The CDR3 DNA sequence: TGTGCCAGCAGCCCCCTTCGACCTGGGGCAGATACGCAGTATTTT. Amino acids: CASSPLRPGADTQYF.

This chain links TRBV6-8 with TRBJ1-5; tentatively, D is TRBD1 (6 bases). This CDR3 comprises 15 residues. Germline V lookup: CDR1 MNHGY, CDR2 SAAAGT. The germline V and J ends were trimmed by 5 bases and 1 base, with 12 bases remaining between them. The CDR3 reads CASSGGSPSNQPQHF. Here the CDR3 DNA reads TGTGCCAGCAGTGGGGGCAGTCCAAGCAATCAGCCCCAGCATTTT.

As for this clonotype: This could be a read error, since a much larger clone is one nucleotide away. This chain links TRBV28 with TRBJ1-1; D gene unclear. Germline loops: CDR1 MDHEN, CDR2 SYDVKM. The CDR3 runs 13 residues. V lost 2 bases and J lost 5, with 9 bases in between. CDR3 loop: CASSLRRETEAFF. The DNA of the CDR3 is TGTGCCAGCAGTTTACGGCGGGAAACTGAAGCTTTCTTT. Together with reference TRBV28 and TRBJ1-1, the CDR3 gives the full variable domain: DVKVTQSSRYLVKRTGEKVFLECVQDMDHENMFWYRQDPGLGLRLIYFSYDVKMKEKGDIPEGYSVSREKKERFSLILESASTNQTSMYLCASSLRRETEAFFGQGTRLTVV.

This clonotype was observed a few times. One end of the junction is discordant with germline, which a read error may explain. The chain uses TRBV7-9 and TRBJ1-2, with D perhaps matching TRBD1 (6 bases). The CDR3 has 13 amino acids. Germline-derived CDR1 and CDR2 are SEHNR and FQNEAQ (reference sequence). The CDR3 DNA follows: TGTGCCAGCATCGTGGTGGGGGCCTGGTATCTCTTCTTC. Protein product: CASIVVGAWYLFF.